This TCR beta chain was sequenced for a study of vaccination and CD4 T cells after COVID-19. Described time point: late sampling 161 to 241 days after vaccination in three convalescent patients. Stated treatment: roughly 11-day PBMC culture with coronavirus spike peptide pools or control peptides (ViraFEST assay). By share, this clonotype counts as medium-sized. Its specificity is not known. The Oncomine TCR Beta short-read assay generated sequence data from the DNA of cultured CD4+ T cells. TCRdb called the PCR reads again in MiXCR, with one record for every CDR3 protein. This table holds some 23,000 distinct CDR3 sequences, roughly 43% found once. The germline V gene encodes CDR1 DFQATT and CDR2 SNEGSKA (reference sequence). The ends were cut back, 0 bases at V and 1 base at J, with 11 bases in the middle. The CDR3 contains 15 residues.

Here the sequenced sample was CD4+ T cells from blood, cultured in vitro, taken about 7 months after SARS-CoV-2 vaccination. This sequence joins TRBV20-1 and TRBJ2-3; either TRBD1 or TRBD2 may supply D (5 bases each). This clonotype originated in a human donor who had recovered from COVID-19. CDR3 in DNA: TGCAGTGCTAGAGATCTGGGACGCCGCACAGATACGCAGTATTTT. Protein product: CSARDLGRRTDTQYF.